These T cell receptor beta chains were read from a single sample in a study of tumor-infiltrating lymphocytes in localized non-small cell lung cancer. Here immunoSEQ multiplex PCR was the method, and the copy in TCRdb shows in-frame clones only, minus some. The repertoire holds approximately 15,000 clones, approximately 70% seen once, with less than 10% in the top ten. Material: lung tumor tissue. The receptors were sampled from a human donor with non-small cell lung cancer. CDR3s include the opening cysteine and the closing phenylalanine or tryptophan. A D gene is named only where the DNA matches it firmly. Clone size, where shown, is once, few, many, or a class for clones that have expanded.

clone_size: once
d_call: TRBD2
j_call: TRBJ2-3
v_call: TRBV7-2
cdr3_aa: CASSPSLLAGRTDTQYF
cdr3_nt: TGTGCCAGCAGCCCATCCTTACTAGCGGGGCGCACAGATACGCAGTATTTT

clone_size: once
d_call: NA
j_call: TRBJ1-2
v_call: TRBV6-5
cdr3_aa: CASSWTHTAYGYTF
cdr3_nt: TGTGCCAGCAGTTGGACACATACAGCCTATGGCTACACCTTC

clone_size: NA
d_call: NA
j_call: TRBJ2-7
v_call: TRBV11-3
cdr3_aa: CASSLRLGEQYF
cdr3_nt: TGTGCCAGCAGCTTAAGGTTGGGGGAGCAGTACTTC

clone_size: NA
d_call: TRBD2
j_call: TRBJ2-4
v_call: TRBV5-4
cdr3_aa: CASSPRPARGGAAGIQYF
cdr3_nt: TGTGCCAGCAGCCCGAGGCCAGCTCGCGGGGGGGCCGCCGGAATTCAGTACTTC

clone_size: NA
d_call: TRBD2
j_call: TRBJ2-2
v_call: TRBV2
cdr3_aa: CASSPQGLAAGELFF
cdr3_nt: TGTGCCAGCAGTCCTCAAGGACTAGCGGCCGGGGAGCTGTTTTTT

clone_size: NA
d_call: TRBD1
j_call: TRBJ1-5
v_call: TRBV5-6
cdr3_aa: CASSQTGGDQPQHF
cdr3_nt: TGTGCCAGCAGCCAAACAGGGGGCGACCAGCCCCAGCATTTT

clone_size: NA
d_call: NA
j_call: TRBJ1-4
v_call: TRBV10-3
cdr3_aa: CAISGGGEKLFF
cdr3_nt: TGTGCCATCAGTGGGGGGGGTGAAAAACTGTTTTTT

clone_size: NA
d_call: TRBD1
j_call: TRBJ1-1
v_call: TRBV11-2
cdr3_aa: CASSLATGRPEAFF
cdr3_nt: TGTGCCAGCAGCTTAGCGACAGGGAGGCCTGAAGCTTTCTTT

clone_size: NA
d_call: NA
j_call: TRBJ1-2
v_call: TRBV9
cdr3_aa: CASSGGGFYGYTF
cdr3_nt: TGTGCCAGCAGTGGGGGGGGTTTTTATGGCTACACCTTC

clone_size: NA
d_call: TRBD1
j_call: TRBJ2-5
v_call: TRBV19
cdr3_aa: CASRPTDRRQSETQYF
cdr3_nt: TGTGCCAGTAGGCCCACGGACAGGCGGCAATCGGAGACCCAGTACTTC

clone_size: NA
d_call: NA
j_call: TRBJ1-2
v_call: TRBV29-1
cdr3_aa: CSVEAGVSYGYTF
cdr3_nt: TGCAGCGTTGAGGCAGGGGTCTCCTATGGCTACACCTTC

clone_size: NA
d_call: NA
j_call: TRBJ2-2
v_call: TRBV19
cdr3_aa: CASSLRRDANTGELFF
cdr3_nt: TGTGCCAGTAGTTTGCGACGGGACGCTAACACCGGGGAGCTGTTTTTT

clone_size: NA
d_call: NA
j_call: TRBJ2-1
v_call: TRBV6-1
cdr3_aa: CASRYGSYNEQFF
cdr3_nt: TGTGCCAGCAGGTATGGCTCCTACAATGAGCAGTTCTTC